This note documents a single T cell receptor (beta chain) sequence. No cognate antigen has been identified for it. It has no much larger one-base neighbor in the sample; base qualities were not kept. This specimen belongs to a study of CD8 T cells in Susac syndrome (dated by TCRdb to the late 2010s). For the wider study: Repertoire sequencing was used to test whether CD8+ T cell activation and differentiation in Susac syndrome was antigen driven. CD8+ T cell repertoire clonality was compared between some 12 healthy donors, approximately 14 Susac syndrome patients and around 15 multiple sclerosis patients. What the authors observed across the whole study: The study acknowledged that relatively few individuals were included in the TCR sequencing and HLA analysis.

The V end loses 0 bases and the J end loses 7 bases, and a stretch of 6 bases separates them. The CDR3 sequence holds 11 residues, the cysteine and phenylalanine included. Kept here is only the CDR3 DNA, which spans 33 bases and is read in frame from base 1. From a lookup of the germline V gene (reference sequence), CDR1 and CDR2 are GTSNPN and SVGIG. RNA was extracted using the RNeasy kit, and roughly 0.45 to 1 microgram was reverse transcribed with random hexamers. TCR beta CDR3 regions were amplified with the immunoSEQ multiplex PCR assay covering 54 Vbeta and 13 Jbeta segments. Bias from PCR amplification was corrected by using a synthetic template baseline for primer optimization and for computational correction. The study's own analysis went as follows. Reads were annotated to V, D and J genes per IMGT and analyzed with immunoSEQ Analyzer, keeping only productive sequences. To calculate clonality, Shannon entropy was normalized by log2 of the number of productive unique sequences and then subtracted from one. For each patient and control, public and private clones were evaluated within the 100 most prevalent clones. Susac-specific clones were defined as absent from healthy and MS cohorts, 850 to 1,300 published viral clones and other ImmuneACCESS disease sequences. TCRdb trimmed public reads at Q25 via fastp, called clones via MiXCR and kept in-frame beta chains. When rows share a CDR3 protein, they turn into one entry using the most common DNA and genes. It is TCRdb's table, rather than the study itself, that gives the V and J calls and clone size. Recorded for this sample are around 280,000 distinct CDR3 sequences; around 84% of them occurred a single time. The biggest ten clones account for about 0.11% of the sample.

High-throughput TCR beta sequencing profiled peripheral blood CD8+ and CD4+ T cells from healthy donors, Susac syndrome patients and multiple sclerosis patients. The multiple sclerosis controls were treatment-naive patients who had stable or active relapsing-remitting disease and met the revised McDonald criteria. Bulk CD8+ and CD4+ T cells were purified by magnetic negative isolation, whereas CD8+ TEMRA cells were enriched by FACS. Blood was drawn into EDTA tubes, processed within 24 hours, and PBMCs were isolated by density gradient centrifugation. PBMCs intended for TCR sequencing were cryopreserved in liquid nitrogen and were subsequently thawed in a 37 degrees C water bath. Purity of sorted or isolated CD4+, CD8+ and CD8+ TEMRA cells was at least 90%.

Sequenced material: CD8+ T cells from PBMCs. The sequence links TRBV30 to TRBJ1-1; no D segment can be confidently identified. The sequence came from a human donor with multiple sclerosis. The DNA sequence is as follows: TGTGCCTGGAGTGTTGGGCTTGAAGCTTTCTTT. Translated, it reads CAWSVGLEAFF.